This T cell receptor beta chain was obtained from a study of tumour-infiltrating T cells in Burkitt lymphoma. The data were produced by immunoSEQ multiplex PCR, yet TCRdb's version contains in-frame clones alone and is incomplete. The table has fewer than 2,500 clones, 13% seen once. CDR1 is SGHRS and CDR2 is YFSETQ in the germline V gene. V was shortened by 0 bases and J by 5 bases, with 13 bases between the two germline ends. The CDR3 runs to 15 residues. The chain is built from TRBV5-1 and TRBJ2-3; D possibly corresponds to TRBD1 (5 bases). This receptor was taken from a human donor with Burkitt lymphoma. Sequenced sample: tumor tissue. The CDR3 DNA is TGCGCCAGCAGCTTGGCCTGGGGCGGTATAGATACGCAGTATTTT. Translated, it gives CASSLAWGGIDTQYF.